The rows below give T cell receptor beta chains drawn from one sample of a study of beta chain features in type 1 diabetes. Sequencing used immunoSEQ multiplex PCR; TCRdb keeps in-frame clones, though not all of them. The sample carries some 280,000 clones, around 15% recorded once. Specimen: naive CD4+ T cells from blood. The receptors here all came from a man aged 25-45 years with type 1 diabetes. Each CDR3 is given with its conserved first and last residue. Each record gives: V gene, J gene, D gene, clone size, CDR3 DNA, CDR3 protein. The D gene is left open where the match is weak. Not all rows give a size; the values are once, few, many and, for expanded clones, a class.

v_gene: TRBV10-3
j_gene: TRBJ1-2
d_gene: -
abundance: few
CDR3nt: TGTGCCATCAGTGACAAAGCCTATGGCTACACCTTC
CDR3aa: CAISDKAYGYTF

v_gene: TRBV7-9
j_gene: TRBJ2-5
d_gene: TRBD1
abundance: -
CDR3nt: TGTGCCAGCAGCTCCGCAGGGGGAGAGACCCAGTACTTC
CDR3aa: CASSSAGGETQYF

v_gene: TRBV5-6
j_gene: TRBJ2-1
d_gene: -
abundance: -
CDR3nt: TGTGCCAGCAGCTTGGAGCGGCGTTACGCCAATGAGCAGTTCTTC
CDR3aa: CASSLERRYANEQFF

v_gene: TRBV27
j_gene: TRBJ2-2
d_gene: -
abundance: -
CDR3nt: TGTGCCAGCAGTCCCCGGACAGCAAACACCGGGGAGCTGTTTTTT
CDR3aa: CASSPRTANTGELFF

v_gene: TRBV9
j_gene: TRBJ2-3
d_gene: -
abundance: -
CDR3nt: TGTGCCAGCAGCTCCCGCCACAAGGAGGGCACGCAGTATTTT
CDR3aa: CASSSRHKEGTQYF

v_gene: TRBV18
j_gene: TRBJ2-3
d_gene: -
abundance: few
CDR3nt: TGTGCCAGCTCACCACCTGGGCAGTTAGATACGCAGTATTTT
CDR3aa: CASSPPGQLDTQYF

v_gene: TRBV28
j_gene: TRBJ2-5
d_gene: -
abundance: -
CDR3nt: TGTGCCAGCAAGAGTAGGGAGAGAGAGACCCAGTACTTC
CDR3aa: CASKSRERETQYF

v_gene: TRBV7-2
j_gene: TRBJ2-3
d_gene: TRBD1
abundance: -
CDR3nt: TGTGCCAGCAGCTTGCCGGGACAGCTCACAGATACGCAGTATTTT
CDR3aa: CASSLPGQLTDTQYF

v_gene: TRBV5-1
j_gene: TRBJ2-2
d_gene: -
abundance: few
CDR3nt: TGCGCCAGCAGCTCTAGCGTCACGAACACCGGGGAGCTGTTTTTT
CDR3aa: CASSSSVTNTGELFF

v_gene: TRBV15
j_gene: TRBJ2-3
d_gene: -
abundance: few
CDR3nt: TGTGCCACCAGCAGAGACAGGTTTAGGGTAGCGGCAGATACGCAGTATTTT
CDR3aa: CATSRDRFRVAADTQYF

v_gene: TRBV28
j_gene: TRBJ1-5
d_gene: -
abundance: -
CDR3nt: TGTGCCAGCGGGGCCCTCAATCAGCCCCAGCATTTT
CDR3aa: CASGALNQPQHF

v_gene: TRBV7-2
j_gene: TRBJ1-1
d_gene: -
abundance: few
CDR3nt: TGTGCCAGCAGCTTAGGGGGGGTACGGAACACTGAAGCTTTCTTT
CDR3aa: CASSLGGVRNTEAFF

v_gene: TRBV30
j_gene: TRBJ1-3
d_gene: TRBD1
abundance: -
CDR3nt: TGTGCCTGGAGTAGGAAAACAGGGGGGACTGGAAACACCATATATTTT
CDR3aa: CAWSRKTGGTGNTIYF

v_gene: TRBV29-1
j_gene: TRBJ2-2
d_gene: TRBD1
abundance: -
CDR3nt: TGCAGCGTTGCGGGACAGGGTGCCGGGGAGCTGTTTTTT
CDR3aa: CSVAGQGAGELFF

v_gene: TRBV9
j_gene: TRBJ2-3
d_gene: -
abundance: -
CDR3nt: TGTGCCAGCAGTGGACCGGGAACAGATACGCAGTATTTT
CDR3aa: CASSGPGTDTQYF

v_gene: TRBV15
j_gene: TRBJ1-4
d_gene: -
abundance: -
CDR3nt: TGTGCCACCAGCAGAGCGCGGGGGGCGCGACACCAGTACGACAATGAAAAACTGTTTTTT
CDR3aa: CATSRARGARHQYDNEKLFF

v_gene: TRBV19
j_gene: TRBJ1-3
d_gene: -
abundance: -
CDR3nt: TGTGCCTCAAAATGGAGACAGGCTGGAAACACCATATATTTT
CDR3aa: CASKWRQAGNTIYF

v_gene: TRBV19
j_gene: TRBJ1-5
d_gene: -
abundance: -
CDR3nt: TGTGCCTCCCGGGACACGAACAATCAGCCCCAGCATTTT
CDR3aa: CASRDTNNQPQHF

v_gene: TRBV9
j_gene: TRBJ1-1
d_gene: -
abundance: few
CDR3nt: TGTGCCACCTCGCCACAGTCTAACACTGAAGCTTTCTTT
CDR3aa: CATSPQSNTEAFF

v_gene: TRBV9
j_gene: TRBJ1-1
d_gene: -
abundance: -
CDR3nt: TGTGCCAGCAGCGAGCGGGGCACAGGGTTGAAAGGGGCTTTCTTT
CDR3aa: CASSERGTGLKGAFF